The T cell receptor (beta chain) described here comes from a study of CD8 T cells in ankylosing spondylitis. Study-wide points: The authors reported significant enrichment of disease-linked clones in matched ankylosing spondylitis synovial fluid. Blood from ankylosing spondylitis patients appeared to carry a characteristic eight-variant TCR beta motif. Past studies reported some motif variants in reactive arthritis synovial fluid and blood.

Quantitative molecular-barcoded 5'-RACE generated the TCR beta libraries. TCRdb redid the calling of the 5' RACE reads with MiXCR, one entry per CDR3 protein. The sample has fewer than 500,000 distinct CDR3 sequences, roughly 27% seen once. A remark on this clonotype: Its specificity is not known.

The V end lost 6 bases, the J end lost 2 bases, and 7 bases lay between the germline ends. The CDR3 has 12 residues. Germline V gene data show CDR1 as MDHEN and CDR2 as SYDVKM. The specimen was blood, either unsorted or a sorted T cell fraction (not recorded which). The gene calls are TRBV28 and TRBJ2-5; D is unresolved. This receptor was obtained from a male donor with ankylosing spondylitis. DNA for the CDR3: TGTGCCAGCAGGTTCGGACAAGAGACCCAGTACTTC. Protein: CASRFGQETQYF.